Presented here are 19 T cell receptor beta chains from one specimen sequenced in a study of regulatory T cells in long-lasting Graves disease. To make TCR beta libraries, researchers used iRepertoire HTBI primers and Arm-PCR of CDR3 regions. TCRdb recomputed calls from the multiplex PCR reads with MiXCR, one row per CDR3 protein. Of roughly 500,000 distinct CDR3 sequences in the sample, 20% to 25% are singletons; the top ten hold roughly 7%. This sample's time point: persistent/refractory GD, antithyroid drugs over 5 years with positive TRAb. PBMC-extracted RNA yielded the TCR library. The sample consisted of peripheral blood mononuclear cells (PBMCs), taken when the disease was refractory, from a patient treated with antithyroid drugs. These receptors all stem from a female donor with Graves disease.

The V call is TRBV9, the J call TRBJ2-7, with TRBD1 matching 7 bases. The CDR3 is 15 residues long. V trimming: 0 bases; J trimming: 1 base; junction bases outside the gene matches: 4. Germline loops: CDR1 SGDLS, CDR2 YYNGEE. The CDR3 here is CASSVDTGVSYEQYF. The CDR3 DNA reads TGTGCCAGCAGCGTAGACACAGGGGTTTCCTACGAGCAGTACTTC.

The chain links TRBV20-1 to TRBJ1-5; D gene ambiguous. Germline assignment: CDR1 DFQATT and CDR2 SNEGSKA (reference sequence). This CDR3 comprises 14 residues. Trimming took 0 bases from V and 3 from J, leaving 9 bases between them. This CDR3 reads CSARETSFNQPQHF. The DNA for the CDR3 is TGCAGTGCTAGAGAGACATCGTTCAATCAGCCCCAGCATTTT.

This clonotype has a count of ten or more. V is TRBV3-1 and J is TRBJ2-5, with D possibly being TRBD2 (5 bases). Germline V gene lookup returns CDR1 LGHDT and CDR2 YNNKEL (reference sequence). Trimming stripped 2 bases from V and 4 bases from J, with 11 bases between. The CDR3 has 14 residues. In DNA form, the CDR3 reads TGTGCCAGCAGCCAACTCGGAGGAGGAGAGACCCAGTACTTC. Encoded protein: CASSQLGGGETQYF.

V and J are TRBV2 and TRBJ2-2; tentative D call: TRBD1 (6 bases). The V gene lost 2 bases and the J gene lost 1 base, with 11 bases spanning the gap. The CDR3 length is 16 residues. In germline, CDR1 is SNHLY, CDR2 FYNNEI. The CDR3 reads CASSELGTLNTGELFF. The DNA for the CDR3 is TGTGCCAGCAGTGAATTGGGGACATTGAACACCGGGGAGCTGTTTTTT.

This clonotype showed up many times. The chain combines TRBV10-1 with TRBJ1-1; no firm D call. The CDR3 consists of 13 residues. Trimming left V 2 bases short and J 3 bases short, with 7 bases between. Germline assignment: CDR1 WNHNN and CDR2 SYGVQD (reference sequence). Here the CDR3 reads CASSENGDTEAFF. In DNA, the CDR3 is TGCGCCAGCAGTGAGAACGGGGACACTGAAGCTTTCTTT.

V is TRBV12-3 or TRBV12-4 and J is TRBJ2-1, with unresolved D. V was cut by 4 bases and J by 0 bases, with 7 bases left in between. The CDR3 consists of 14 residues. Here the CDR3 DNA reads TGTGCCAGCAGTTCTATGGGCTCCTACAATGAGCAGTTCTTC. Its translation: CASSSMGSYNEQFF.

V usage is TRBV6-2 or TRBV6-3 and J usage is TRBJ1-2, with 8 bases lining up with TRBD1. This CDR3 has 17 amino acids. Germline V gives CDR1 MNHEY, CDR2 SVGEGT. V dropped 5 bases and J dropped 1; count of bases not matched to a gene: 12. The CDR3 DNA reads as TGTGCCAGCAGTGAGCGGGCAGGGGGCACCTATAACTATGGCTACACCTTC. Translating gives CASSERAGGTYNYGYTF.

This clonotype was recorded at least ten times. The chain recombines TRBV10-1 with TRBJ1-5; no clear D gene. Germline V CDR1 and CDR2: WNHNN, SYGVQD (reference sequence). With 11 bases removed from V and 3 bases from J, the gap between germline ends came to 14 bases. CDR3 length: 13 amino acids. The CDR3 DNA reads TGCGCCGGGGAACTCGAAAACAATCAGCCCCAGCATTTT. It codes for CAGELENNQPQHF.

At least ten counts were recorded for this clonotype. This rearrangement joins TRBV11-2 to TRBJ2-7; tentative D call: TRBD2 (6 bases). V lost 1 base and J lost 0, with 10 bases in between. The CDR3 is 15 residues long. Germline V gives CDR1 SGHAT, CDR2 FQNNGV. The CDR3: CASSLGLGASYEQYF. DNA of the CDR3: TGTGCCAGCAGCTTAGGACTAGGCGCCTCCTACGAGCAGTACTTC. The variable domain in full, completed from reference TRBV11-2 and TRBJ2-7, reads EAGVAQSPRYKIIEKRQSVAFWCNPISGHATLYWYQQILGQGPKLLIQFQNNGVVDDSQLPKDRFSAERLKGVDSTLKIQPAKLEDSAVYLCASSLGLGASYEQYFGPGTRLTVT.

This clonotype is a singleton in its sample. A much larger clone is a single base away; this may be a read error. The chain combines TRBV11-2 with TRBJ2-7; the D is unclear. V gave up 8 bases and J gave up 2 bases, with 10 bases separating them. Germline V gene sequence: CDR1 SGHAT, CDR2 FQNNGV. This CDR3 contains 12 residues. The CDR3 DNA follows: TGTGCCAGCGGCCGCTACACCTACGAGCAGTACTTC. This translates into CASGRYTYEQYF. Together with reference TRBV11-2 and TRBJ2-7, the CDR3 gives the full variable domain: EAGVAQSPRYKIIEKRQSVAFWCNPISGHATLYWYQQILGQGPKLLIQFQNNGVVDDSQLPKDRFSAERLKGVDSTLKIQPAKLEDSAVYLCASGRYTYEQYFGPGTRLTVT.

This clonotype was seen ten or more times. This chain links TRBV6-2 or TRBV6-3 with TRBJ2-7; TRBD2 is a possible D gene (5 bases). CDR1 and CDR2 from the germline V gene are MNHEY and SVGEGT. The CDR3 runs to 13 residues. Trimming took 2 bases from V and 3 from J, leaving 8 bases between them. As DNA, the CDR3 is TGTGCCAGCAGTTACGGCCGGGACTACGAGCAGTACTTC. This encodes CASSYGRDYEQYF.

The chain joins TRBV7-3 to TRBJ2-4; 9 bases line up with TRBD1. This CDR3 is built from 14 residues. Losses at the gene ends were 3 bases for V and 7 bases for J; bases not matched to a gene: 4. CDR1 is SGHTA and CDR2 is FQGTGA in the germline V gene. The DNA of the CDR3 is TGTGCCAGCAGCTTGGGGACAGGGAGTAACATTCAGTACTTC. Translated: CASSLGTGSNIQYF.

This clonotype has a count of ten or more. The gene calls are TRBV7-2 and TRBJ1-2; D call uncertain. Germline lookup yields CDR1 SGHTA and CDR2 FQGNSA. Trimming removed 0 bases at V and 3 bases at J, with 8 bases between. The length of the CDR3 is 14 residues. CDR3 sequence reads: CASSLALVDYGYTF. The CDR3 DNA reads as TGTGCCAGCAGCTTAGCGCTAGTTGACTATGGCTACACCTTC. Together with reference TRBV7-2 and TRBJ1-2, the CDR3 gives the full variable domain: GAGVSQSPSNKVTEKGKDVELRCDPISGHTALYWYRQSLGQGLEFLIYFQGNSAPDKSGLPSDRFSAERTGGSVSTLTIQRTQQEDSAVYLCASSLALVDYGYTFGSGTRLTVV.

Many counts were recorded for this clonotype. The rearrangement joins TRBV2 to TRBJ2-5, with D tentatively TRBD2 (5 bases). Trimming removed 1 base at V and 1 base at J, with 10 bases between. Germline V gene lookup returns CDR1 SNHLY and CDR2 FYNNEI. This CDR3 has 15 residues. In nucleotides, the CDR3 is TGTGCCAGCAGTGAAGTTAGACGGGGCCAAGAGACCCAGTACTTC. Translation: CASSEVRRGQETQYF.

This clonotype was found many times. V and J are TRBV28 and TRBJ1-6; weak D call: TRBD1 (6 bases). V was trimmed by 5 bases and J by 5 bases, leaving 13 bases between them. The CDR3 length is 15 residues. Per germline, CDR1 MDHEN and CDR2 SYDVKM. CDR3 residues: CASSPPRGNNSPLHF. In DNA form, the CDR3 reads TGTGCCAGCAGTCCTCCGAGGGGGAATAATTCACCCCTCCACTTT.

The rearrangement joins TRBV7-9 to TRBJ2-1; D call uncertain. The V and J ends lost 1 base and 6 bases respectively, with 7 bases between them. CDR1 is SEHNR, CDR2 FQNEAQ, per germline (reference sequence). There are 13 residues in the CDR3. CDR3 amino acids: CASSLVVVNEQFF. The CDR3 DNA reads TGTGCCAGCAGCTTAGTGGTAGTCAATGAGCAGTTCTTC. The full variable domain, completed using reference TRBV7-9 and TRBJ2-1, is DTGVSQNPRHKITKRGQNVTFRCDPISEHNRLYWYRQTLGQGPEFLTYFQNEAQLEKSRLLSDRFSAERPKGSFSTLEIQRTEQGDSAMYLCASSLVVVNEQFFGPGTRLTVL.

This clonotype was seen ten or more times. The V and J genes are TRBV28 and TRBJ1-2; D is undetermined. This CDR3 is 16 amino acids long. The germline CDR1 and CDR2 sequences are MDHEN and SYDVKM. The V gene lost 3 bases and the J gene lost 4 bases, with 18 bases spanning the gap. The CDR3 loop reads CASSFSGVGGLYGYTF. CDR3 DNA sequence: TGTGCCAGCAGTTTCTCCGGTGTAGGTGGGCTCTATGGCTACACCTTC.

This chain links TRBV6-2 or TRBV6-3 with TRBJ2-7; D gene uncertain. V lost 2 bases and J lost 7, with 9 bases in between. The length of the CDR3 is 12 residues. The germline V gene encodes CDR1 MNHEY and CDR2 SVGEGT. The DNA for the CDR3 is TGTGCCAGCAGTTACGCCCCACTTGAGCAGTACTTC. As protein: CASSYAPLEQYF.

This clonotype was seen a few times. The rearrangement joins TRBV6-1 to TRBJ2-7; D is unresolved. Trimming cost V 8 bases and J 0 bases, with 14 bases left between them. Germline V gives CDR1 MNHNS, CDR2 SASEGT. The CDR3 has 14 amino acids. CDR3 in DNA: TGTGCCAGCGCACCGGGCCTGAGCTCCTACGAGCAGTACTTC. Translated, it gives CASAPGLSSYEQYF.